This entry describes one T cell receptor beta chain. The V gene end was trimmed by 6 bases and the J gene end by 7 bases; junction bases not matched to a gene: 6. Germline V gives CDR1 SNHLY, CDR2 FYNNEI. The CDR3 sequence is 15 residues long. This specimen comes from a study of blood T cell repertoires in COVID-19. At the level of the study: COVID-19 samples, acute and convalescent, were from the United States, Italy and Spain. The cDNA or gDNA used as material had been derived from T cells, B-cell-depleted T cells, or PBMCs.

In the study's own analysis: Estimation of nucleated cell counts relied on the amplification of reference gene primers. The method was immunoSEQ multiplex PCR; TCRdb's version includes in-frame clones alone and lacks a portion of them. V and J calls and clone size are given by that table; D and trimming were obtained from the DNA. In the table there are 100,000 or so clones, around nine tenths of which are singletons. Seattle patients were enrolled during active infection and followed longitudinally. The V call is TRBV2, the J call TRBJ2-2; 12 nucleotides align to TRBD2. The sequence was collected from a woman between 50 and 59 years old with COVID-19, enrolled during active disease. Sequencing was performed on peripheral blood. CDR3 amino acids: CASSPGLAGIGELFF. DNA for the CDR3: TGTGCCAGCAGCCCCGGACTAGCGGGGATCGGGGAGCTGTTTTTT.